Below are 10 T cell receptor beta chains sequenced from a single sample in a study of T cells in Graves' hyperthyroidism and ophthalmopathy. RNA transcripts served as the template for amplifying TCR beta CDR3 regions. When the TCR CDR3 underwent first-round RT-PCR, the HTBI primer set was used. A single record per CDR3 protein comes from TCRdb applying MiXCR to the multiplex PCR reads. The sample has fewer than 250,000 distinct CDR3 sequences, about a sixth seen once. The sample was blood. Source of these receptors: a woman between 18 and 29 years old with Graves' ophthalmopathy.

This clonotype showed up many times. CDR3 sequence: CSARSISDYEQYF. The CDR3 DNA is TGCAGTGCTAGGAGTATATCCGACTACGAGCAGTACTTC. The chain carries TRBV20-1 and TRBJ2-7; D gene ambiguous. Per the germline V gene, CDR1 is DFQATT and CDR2 is SNEGSKA (reference sequence). V dropped 3 bases and J dropped 3 bases, with 12 bases sitting between them. The CDR3 contains 13 residues.

DNA for the CDR3: TGTGCCAGCAGCTTAGTTGGGGCAAGCTCTGGGGCCAACGTCCTGACTTTC. Its translation: CASSLVGASSGANVLTF. V usage is TRBV7-2 and J usage is TRBJ2-6; the D gene is possibly TRBD1 (5 bases). Germline CDR1 is SGHTA and CDR2 is FQGNSA. This CDR3 has 17 residues. Trimming cost V 1 base and J 0 bases, with 10 bases left between them.

CDR3 in DNA: TGTGCCTGGAGTGTACGGGACTACGGCCAGCAGTACTTC. Amino acids: CAWSVRDYGQQYF. V is TRBV30 and J is TRBJ2-7, with 7 bases fitting TRBD2. This CDR3 is 13 amino acids long. V shed 0 bases, J shed 8 bases, and the junction held 7 bases outside the gene matches. Germline loops: CDR1 GTSNPN, CDR2 SVGIG (reference sequence).

Comments on this clonotype: Since a much larger clone is just one base distant, this may be a read error. V usage is TRBV2 and J usage is TRBJ1-6; TRBD1 is a possible D gene (6 bases). Germline V lookup: CDR1 SNHLY, CDR2 FYNNEI. The CDR3 is 17 residues long. Trimming pared 7 bases from V and 7 bases from J, leaving 23 bases between. The CDR3 DNA sequence: TGTGCCAGCAACGGGACACGAGCCGGATTTTGGAATTCACCCCTCCACTTT. As protein: CASNGTRAGFWNSPLHF. The whole variable domain, filled in from reference TRBV2 and TRBJ1-6, reads EPEVTQTPSHQVTQMGQEVILRCVPISNHLYFYWYRQILGQKVEFLVSFYNNEISEKSEIFDDQFSVERPDGSNFTLKIRSTKLEDSAMYFCASNGTRAGFWNSPLHFGNGTRLTVT.

This chain uses TRBV25-1 with TRBJ2-3; TRBD1 matches at 9 bases. The CDR3 extends over 18 amino acids. Germline CDR1 reads MGHDK; CDR2 reads SYGVNS. V trimming: 3 bases; J trimming: 1 base; junction bases outside the gene matches: 11. CDR3 loop: CASSDTPTDRGGTDTQYF. The DNA for the CDR3 is TGTGCCAGCAGTGACACCCCGACGGACAGGGGCGGCACAGATACGCAGTATTTT.

In this sample, this clonotype turned up many times. This chain uses TRBV9 with TRBJ2-6, with D possibly matching TRBD2 (6 bases). With 0 bases removed from V and 0 bases from J, the gap between germline ends came to 13 bases. The CDR3 contains 18 residues. From germline, CDR1 is SGDLS and CDR2 YYNGEE. The DNA for the CDR3 is TGTGCCAGCAGCGTAGGGGTTAGCGGTAGCTCTGGGGCCAACGTCCTGACTTTC. It specifies CASSVGVSGSSGANVLTF.

The chain couples TRBV5-1 to TRBJ2-7, with D unclear. The germline V gene encodes CDR1 SGHRS and CDR2 YFSETQ. Trimming left V 0 bases short and J 0 bases short, with 10 bases between. The CDR3 extends over 15 amino acids. CDR3 nucleotide sequence: TGCGCCAGCAGCTTGGGGACCAGGAGCTCCTACGAGCAGTACTTC. Its translation is CASSLGTRSSYEQYF.

For the CDR3, the DNA is TGCAGTGCGGAGAACAGACTAGCGGGGATGGTCGGCACAGATACGCAGTATTTT. This sequence encodes CSAENRLAGMVGTDTQYF. The chain links TRBV20-1 to TRBJ2-3; TRBD2 matches at 11 bases. The germline V gene encodes CDR1 DFQATT and CDR2 SNEGSKA (reference sequence). V dropped 6 bases and J dropped 1; count of bases not matched to a gene: 15. The CDR3 runs 18 residues.

This clonotype was detected ten times or more. This sequence joins TRBV20-1 and TRBJ2-2; 8 bases align to TRBD1. The CDR3 totals 14 residues. The V segment lost 3 bases and the J segment 7 bases; nucleotides outside the gene matches: 7. From germline, CDR1 is DFQATT and CDR2 SNEGSKA (reference sequence). In nucleotides, the CDR3 is TGCAGTGCTAGCGAGACCGGGACAGGCGGGGAGCTGTTTTTT. Amino acid sequence: CSASETGTGGELFF.

In this sample, this clonotype turned up many times. This chain uses TRBV2 with TRBJ2-7; TRBD1 aligns across 9 bases. V lost 4 bases to trimming and J lost 0 bases; unmatched junction nucleotides: 10. The CDR3 extends over 17 amino acids. Germline loops: CDR1 SNHLY, CDR2 FYNNEI. In DNA, the CDR3 is TGTGCCAGCAGTGGCCTCGGACAGGGGATTTTCTCCTACGAGCAGTACTTC. Amino acid sequence: CASSGLGQGIFSYEQYF.